A single TCR beta chain is shown here with its context. Its target is not known. This sample was included in a study of shared clonotypes between healthy human individuals. As for the study in general: Three plates were used per donor for CD4 naive, three for CD4 memory, two for CD8 naive and one for CD8 memory. Notes on the study in general: A few donors showed sharing of approximately 5% of naive CD4 clonotypes.

TCRdb's table, derived via immunoSEQ multiplex PCR, lists solely in-frame clones and lacks some. The sample has around 2.1 million clones; under 97% are singletons. This sequence was found in a man younger than 35 in good health. The sequenced sample consisted of naive CD4+ T cells sorted from blood. The subset is: CD45RA+ positively selected.

DNA for the CDR3: TGTGCCAGCAGTTTCCCCGGGAGTAGCGGGGGGCGTAATACCGGGGAGCTGTTTTTT. This encodes CASSFPGSSGGRNTGELFF. The chain carries TRBV28 and TRBJ2-2, with 10 positions matching TRBD2. This CDR3 has 19 residues. V was clipped by 3 bases and J by 5 bases; unmatched bases: 15. CDR1 and CDR2 from the germline V gene are MDHEN and SYDVKM. Filled out from reference TRBV28 and TRBJ2-2, the complete variable domain reads DVKVTQSSRYLVKRTGEKVFLECVQDMDHENMFWYRQDPGLGLRLIYFSYDVKMKEKGDIPEGYSVSREKKERFSLILESASTNQTSMYLCASSFPGSSGGRNTGELFFGEGSRLTVL.